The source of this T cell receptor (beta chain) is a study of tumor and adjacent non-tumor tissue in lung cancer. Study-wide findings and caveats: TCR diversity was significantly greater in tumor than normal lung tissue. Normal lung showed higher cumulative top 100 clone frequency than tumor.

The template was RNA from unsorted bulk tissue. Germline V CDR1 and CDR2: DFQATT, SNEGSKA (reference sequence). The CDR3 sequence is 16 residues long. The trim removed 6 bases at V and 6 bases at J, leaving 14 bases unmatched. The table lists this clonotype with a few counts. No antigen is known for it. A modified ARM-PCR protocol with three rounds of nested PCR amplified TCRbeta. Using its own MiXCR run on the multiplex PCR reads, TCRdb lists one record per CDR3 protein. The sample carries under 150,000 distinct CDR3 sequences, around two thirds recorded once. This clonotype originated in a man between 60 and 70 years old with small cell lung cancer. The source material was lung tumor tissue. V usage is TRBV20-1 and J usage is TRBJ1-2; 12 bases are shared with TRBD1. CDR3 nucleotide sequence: TGCAGTGCCACACCGGGGGACAGGGGGCGCCTTGATGGCTACACCTTC. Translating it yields CSATPGDRGRLDGYTF.